Sequencing of this T cell receptor beta chain was carried out in a study of T cells in Graves' hyperthyroidism and ophthalmopathy. Patients having uncontrolled infection, another autoimmune disease, pregnancy or lactation were not included. Study observations and caveats: Most clonotypes expanded in thyroid above 0.001 were likewise present in blood. Stable hyperthyroidism was separated from ophthalmopathy by a model based on 13 V-J features. The model anticipated ophthalmopathy a median about six months pre-onset.

Amplification of TCR beta CDR3 regions was performed using RNA transcripts as template. A set of HTBI primers served as the primers for a first-round RT-PCR of the TCR CDR3. One entry per CDR3 protein results from TCRdb running MiXCR on the multiplex PCR reads. Among 450,000 to 550,000 distinct CDR3 sequences, roughly 24% were seen once, and the ten largest hold about 11%. The sample holds many counts of this clonotype. Its matching antigen is unknown. The TCR originated in a woman aged 25 to 39 with Graves' ophthalmopathy. Sequenced sample: blood.

In DNA, the CDR3 is TGTGCCAGCAGTCCTAGCGGGAAATCCTACGAGCAGTACTTC. This translates into CASSPSGKSYEQYF. The chain recombines TRBV27 with TRBJ2-7; 9 bases fit TRBD2. This CDR3 is built from 14 residues. Per the germline V gene, CDR1 is MNHEY and CDR2 is SMNVEV (reference sequence). The V segment lost 5 bases and the J segment 1 base; nucleotides outside the gene matches: 3.